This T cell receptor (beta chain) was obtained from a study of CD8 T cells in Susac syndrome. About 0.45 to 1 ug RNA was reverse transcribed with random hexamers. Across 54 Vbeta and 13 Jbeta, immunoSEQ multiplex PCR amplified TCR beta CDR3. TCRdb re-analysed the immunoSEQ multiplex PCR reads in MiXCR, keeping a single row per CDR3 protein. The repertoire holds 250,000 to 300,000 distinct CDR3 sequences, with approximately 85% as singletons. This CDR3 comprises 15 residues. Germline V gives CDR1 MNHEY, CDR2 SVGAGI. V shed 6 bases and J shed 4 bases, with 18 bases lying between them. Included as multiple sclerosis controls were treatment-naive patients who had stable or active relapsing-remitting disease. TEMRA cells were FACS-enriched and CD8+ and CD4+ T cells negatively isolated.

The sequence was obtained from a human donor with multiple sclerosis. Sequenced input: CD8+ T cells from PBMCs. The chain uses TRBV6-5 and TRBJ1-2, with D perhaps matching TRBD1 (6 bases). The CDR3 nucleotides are TGTGCCAGCAGCCCCCCACCGGGGGCAAGCTATGGCTACACCTTC. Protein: CASSPPPGASYGYTF.